The 12 T cell receptor beta chains presented below share a single source sample, sequenced in a study of OX40 agonist ivuxolimab in advanced cancers. Libraries were prepared by immunoSEQ multiplex PCR; TCRdb keeps only in-frame clonotypes and omits some of them. The sample yields some 90,000 clones, around 87% seen once. Sequenced here: CD4+ or CD8+ T cells sorted from blood, sampled in a trial of the OX40 agonist ivuxolimab. These receptors were obtained from an adult with an advanced solid tumor such as melanoma, head and neck, liver or kidney cancer.

V gene TRBV6-1 combines with J gene TRBJ1-4; D ambiguous. V dropped 6 bases and J dropped 3 bases, with 14 bases sitting between them. This CDR3 comprises 15 residues. The germline CDR1 and CDR2 sequences are MNHNS and SASEGT. In DNA, the CDR3 is TGTGCCAGCAGCCAGGCGGGGTGGGCTAATGAAAAACTGTTTTTT. Its translation: CASSQAGWANEKLFF.

The chain employs TRBV6-5 and TRBJ2-1, with 10 bases that match TRBD1. Germline V lookup: CDR1 MNHEY, CDR2 SVGAGI. CDR3 length equals 13 residues. With V trimmed by 6 bases and J by 10 bases, 6 bases remained unmatched. The CDR3 DNA follows: TGTGCCAGCAGGACAGGGGGCAGGGAGGAGCAGTTCTTC. Translated: CASRTGGREEQFF.

This clone was detected a few times. A read error may account for a junction end that differs from germline. The genes are TRBV7-7 and TRBJ1-1; D uncertain. Looked up from germline, CDR1 is SSHAT and CDR2 is FNYEAQ (reference sequence). This CDR3 is built from 13 residues. CDR3 in DNA: TGTGCTAGCAGCTTACAACCGAACACTGAAGCTTTCTTT. This codes for CASSLQPNTEAFF.

The chain recombines TRBV5-4 with TRBJ1-1; D might be TRBD1 (6 bases). CDR3 length: 14 amino acids. V lost 0 bases and J lost 7, with 13 bases in between. Germline V CDR1 and CDR2: SGHNT, YYREEE (reference sequence). The CDR3 loop is CASSLVPGVGEAFF. CDR3 coding DNA: TGTGCCAGCAGCTTGGTCCCAGGGGTGGGTGAAGCTTTCTTT.

This clone came up once. The chain has TRBV14 and TRBJ2-1; TRBD2 aligns across 8 bases. The ends lost 5 bases at V and 8 bases at J; junction bases unmatched: 11. The CDR3 covers 15 residues. From germline, CDR1 is SGHDN and CDR2 FVKESK. The CDR3 nucleotides read TGTGCCAGCAGCAGTTTGGGAGGACTAGCCGATGAGCAGTTCTTC. Translation gives CASSSLGGLADEQFF.

The chain has TRBV19 and TRBJ1-5; the D gene is possibly TRBD1 (5 bases). Germline CDR1 is LNHDA and CDR2 is SQIVND (reference sequence). V lost 4 bases and J lost 6, with 13 bases in between. The CDR3 consists of 14 residues. The CDR3 sequence is CASSTGVGGQPQHF. The DNA of the CDR3 is TGTGCCAGTAGTACGGGGGTTGGGGGTCAGCCCCAGCATTTT.

The chain joins TRBV11-2 to TRBJ2-1; unclear D gene. The CDR3 length is 15 residues. V was clipped by 1 base and J by 1 base, with 8 bases between them. The germline gives CDR1 SGHAT, CDR2 FQNNGV. The CDR3 here is CASSLVSLSYNEQFF. As DNA, the CDR3 is TGTGCCAGCAGCTTAGTATCCTTATCCTACAATGAGCAGTTCTTC.

This clone was counted once. The CDR3 DNA follows: TGTGCCAGCAGTTACGCCGTGGGCGATCAGCCCCAGCATTTT. It codes for CASSYAVGDQPQHF. The rearrangement uses TRBV6-5 and TRBJ1-5, with no clear D. V dropped 2 bases and J dropped 5 bases, with 10 bases sitting between them. Germline CDR1 MNHEY, CDR2 SVGAGI. This CDR3 has 14 residues.

This chain uses TRBV28 with TRBJ2-7, with 10 bases fitting TRBD1. V gave up 7 bases and J gave up 3 bases; unmatched junction bases: 6. Germline loops: CDR1 MDHEN, CDR2 SYDVKM. The CDR3 has 14 residues. The CDR3 DNA reads as TGTGCCAGCAAGCCTGGGACAGGGGTCTACGAGCAGTACGTC. Amino acid sequence: CASKPGTGVYEQYV.

The chain joins TRBV2 to TRBJ2-4; TRBD1 or TRBD2 may be the D gene (5 bases each). Germline-derived CDR1 and CDR2 are SNHLY and FYNNEI. The CDR3 covers 9 residues. The V and J ends lost 8 bases and 12 bases respectively, with 8 bases between them. CDR3 residues: CASGGSQYF. The CDR3 DNA reads TGTGCCAGCGGGGGAAGTCAGTACTTC.

This chain uses TRBV5-1 with TRBJ1-4; D is uncertain. The CDR3 has 14 amino acids. Germline assignment: CDR1 SGHRS and CDR2 YFSETQ. Deletions cut 1 base from V and 0 bases from J, with 4 bases between. CDR3 region: CASSLTATNEKLFF. Here the CDR3 DNA reads TGCGCCAGCAGCTTGACAGCAACTAATGAAAAACTGTTTTTT.

This clone was found once. This chain connects TRBV6-5 to TRBJ2-3; D is unresolved. CDR3 length: 15 amino acids. Germline assignment: CDR1 MNHEY and CDR2 SVGAGI. V lost 6 bases, J lost 6 bases, and 19 bases lay in between. CDR3 sequence reads: CASRRQSYSVDTQYF. The CDR3 nucleotides read TGTGCCAGCAGGAGGCAATCCTACTCGGTGGATACGCAGTATTTT.